These 28 T cell receptor beta chains came from one sample sequenced in a study of blood T cell repertoires in COVID-19. TCRdb's copy holds only in-frame clones and misses some; the assay was immunoSEQ multiplex PCR. The data show about 320,000 clones, approximately 88% seen once. The source material was peripheral blood. The receptors were gathered from a woman aged 25 to 45 with COVID-19, enrolled during active disease.

J is TRBJ1-1 and V is TRBV14; D is unclear. The CDR3 totals 12 residues. Trimming took off 6 bases at V and 1 base at J, with 6 bases between the two ends. In germline, CDR1 is SGHDN, CDR2 FVKESK. The DNA for the CDR3 is TGTGCCAGCAGTTTACAGAACACTGAAGCTTTCTTT. Its protein product is CASSLQNTEAFF. The full variable domain, with the rest looked up from reference TRBV14 and TRBJ1-1, is EAGVTQFPSHSVIEKGQTVTLRCDPISGHDNLYWYRRVMGKEIKFLLHFVKESKQDESGMPNNRFLAERTGGTYSTLKVQPAELEDSGVYFCASSLQNTEAFFGQGTRLTVV.

CDR3: CASSYRTDEAFF. The CDR3 nucleotides are TGTGCCAGCAGCTACCGGACAGATGAAGCTTTCTTT. The chain recombines TRBV11-3 with TRBJ1-1; D possibly corresponds to TRBD1 (6 bases). With 4 bases removed from V and 7 bases from J, the gap between germline ends came to 10 bases. The CDR3 length is 12 residues. CDR1 and CDR2 from the germline V gene are SGHNT and YENEEA.

J is TRBJ1-5 and V is TRBV2; D is ambiguous. Trimming cost V 3 bases and J 6 bases, with 3 bases left between them. The germline V gene encodes CDR1 SNHLY and CDR2 FYNNEI. This CDR3 is 11 amino acids long. The CDR3 protein is CASSDGQPQHF. The CDR3 DNA reads TGTGCCAGCAGTGACGGTCAGCCCCAGCATTTT.

In this sample, this clone turned up once. The gene calls are TRBV27 and TRBJ1-2, with D perhaps matching TRBD1 (5 bases). V lost 3 bases and J lost 6, with 8 bases in between. This CDR3 has 12 amino acids. Germline CDR1 is MNHEY and CDR2 is SMNVEV (reference sequence). CDR3 sequence reads: CASSFLGHGYTF. CDR3 DNA sequence: TGTGCCAGCAGTTTCCTGGGGCATGGCTACACCTTC.

The chain carries TRBV7-9 and TRBJ1-2, with 7 positions matching TRBD1. After removal of 1 base from V and 2 bases from J, the junction contained 4 bases not matched to a gene. Germline CDR1 SEHNR, CDR2 FQNEAQ (reference sequence). The CDR3 is 15 residues long. CDR3 in amino acids: CASSLEGGTNYGYTF. CDR3 nucleotides: TGTGCCAGCAGCTTAGAAGGGGGCACCAACTATGGCTACACCTTC.

J is TRBJ2-1 and V is TRBV2; TRBD2 is a possible D gene (5 bases). This CDR3 has 13 amino acids. Looked up from germline, CDR1 is SNHLY and CDR2 is FYNNEI. V lost 4 bases and J lost 6, with 10 bases in between. The CDR3 sequence: CASSGPGGNEQFF. The CDR3, as DNA: TGTGCCAGCAGTGGCCCCGGAGGCAATGAGCAGTTCTTC.

In this sample, this clone turned up a few times. The V gene is TRBV18, the J gene TRBJ1-1; D is ambiguous. The CDR3 is 16 residues long. Germline V CDR1 and CDR2: KGHSH, LQKENI. The germline V and J ends were trimmed by 2 bases and 0 bases, with 13 bases remaining between them. CDR3: CASSPGVPQMNTEAFF. The CDR3 DNA follows: TGTGCCAGCTCACCAGGAGTCCCTCAAATGAACACTGAAGCTTTCTTT. Using reference TRBV18 and TRBJ1-1 for the parts outside the CDR3, the full variable domain is NAGVMQNPRHLVRRRGQEARLRCSPMKGHSHVYWYRQLPEEGLKFMVYLQKENIIDESGMPKERFSAEFPKEGPSILRIQQVVRGDSAAYFCASSPGVPQMNTEAFFGQGTRLTVV.

This rearrangement joins TRBV19 to TRBJ1-2, with D uncertain. This CDR3 has 15 residues. Germline-derived CDR1 and CDR2 are LNHDA and SQIVND (reference sequence). V was clipped by 5 bases and J by 0 bases, with 13 bases between them. The CDR3, as DNA: TGTGCCAGTAGTTCGTCCCCCGCAGCTAACTATGGCTACACCTTC. Its protein is CASSSSPAANYGYTF.

The gene calls are TRBV6-5 and TRBJ1-2, with D perhaps TRBD1 (5 bases). V dropped 10 bases and J dropped 8 bases, with 14 bases sitting between them. The germline gives CDR1 MNHEY, CDR2 SVGAGI. The CDR3 covers 11 residues. CDR3 in amino acids: CAIAGLGGYTF. CDR3 nucleotides: TGTGCCATCGCGGGGCTGGGAGGCTACACCTTC.

The rearrangement joins TRBV6-1 to TRBJ2-1, with a tentative D call TRBD1 (6 bases). This CDR3 has 15 amino acids. Trimming took off 1 base at V and 3 bases at J, with 10 bases between the two ends. From germline, CDR1 is MNHNS and CDR2 SASEGT. As DNA, the CDR3 is TGTGCCAGCAGTGAAGTGGGACATTTCTACAATGAGCAGTTCTTC. It is translated as CASSEVGHFYNEQFF.

The rearrangement joins TRBV7-3 to TRBJ1-5; 7 bases are a match to TRBD1. CDR1 SGHTA and CDR2 FQGTGA come from the germline V gene. The CDR3 has 13 amino acids. V was pared by 4 bases and J by 6 bases, with 3 bases of the junction left unmatched. For the CDR3, the DNA is TGTGCCAGCAGCTGGGCAGGGGGTCAGCCCCAGCATTTT. Translated, it gives CASSWAGGQPQHF. The full variable domain, with the rest looked up from reference TRBV7-3 and TRBJ1-5, is GAGVSQTPSNKVTEKGKYVELRCDPISGHTALYWYRQSLGQGPEFLIYFQGTGAADDSGLPNDRFFAVRPEGSVSTLKIQRTERGDSAVYLCASSWAGGQPQHFGDGTRLSIL.

This sequence joins TRBV9 and TRBJ2-1, with a tentative D call TRBD2 (6 bases). V lost 4 bases and J lost 9, with 20 bases in between. Germline V gene sequence: CDR1 SGDLS, CDR2 YYNGEE. This CDR3 has 15 residues. The CDR3: CASSPRGTPLGEQFF. In DNA form, the CDR3 reads TGTGCCAGCAGCCCCCGGGGGACTCCTCTCGGTGAGCAGTTCTTC.

This rearrangement joins TRBV5-1 to TRBJ1-6; D not resolved. The V and J ends lost 0 bases and 9 bases respectively, with 10 bases between them. The CDR3 sequence is 14 residues long. Germline V gene data show CDR1 as SGHRS and CDR2 as YFSETQ. CDR3 protein: CASSLGGGGSPLHF. The DNA for the CDR3 is TGCGCCAGCAGCTTGGGGGGAGGCGGTTCACCCCTCCACTTT.

The chain links TRBV2 to TRBJ2-2, with D possibly matching TRBD1 (7 bases). CDR1 SNHLY and CDR2 FYNNEI come from the germline V gene. V was cut by 8 bases and J by 3 bases, with 13 bases left in between. The CDR3 consists of 14 residues. The CDR3 DNA sequence: TGTGCCAGCCAGGGGGAGCGGGACACCGGGGAGCTGTTTTTT. Protein sequence: CASQGERDTGELFF.

The rearrangement joins TRBV5-1 to TRBJ2-3; 9 bases line up with TRBD1. After removal of 0 bases from V and 0 bases from J, the junction contained 2 bases not matched to a gene. Germline loops: CDR1 SGHRS, CDR2 YFSETQ. The CDR3 is 16 residues long. The CDR3 nucleotides are TGCGCCAGCAGCTTGGATGGACAGGGGAGCACAGATACGCAGTATTTT. It translates to CASSLDGQGSTDTQYF.

This clone was seen a handful of times. The rearrangement links TRBV7-9 to TRBJ2-7, with 13 bases identical to TRBD2. Germline trimming cut 6 bases from V and 5 bases from J; bases unmatched to any gene: 4. Germline assignment: CDR1 SEHNR and CDR2 FQNEAQ (reference sequence). The CDR3 consists of 14 residues. CDR3 nucleotides: TGTGCCAGCAGACTAGCGGGGGGGTTAAACGAGCAGTACTTC. It codes for CASRLAGGLNEQYF.

The rearrangement joins TRBV2 to TRBJ2-5; 10 bases match TRBD1. The CDR3 has 15 amino acids. The germline CDR1 and CDR2 sequences are SNHLY and FYNNEI. With 2 bases clipped from V and 5 bases from J, the junction kept 5 bases outside the gene matches. This CDR3 is CASSEWGQGRETQYF. The DNA of the CDR3 is TGTGCCAGCAGTGAATGGGGACAGGGGAGGGAGACCCAGTACTTC.

The chain is built from TRBV25-1 and TRBJ1-6; D is ambiguous. The CDR3 has 14 residues. The V end was cut by 3 bases, the J end by 10 bases, with 13 bases between. Germline V gives CDR1 MGHDK, CDR2 SYGVNS. The CDR3 sequence: CASSDYVGVSPLHF. The DNA for the CDR3 is TGTGCCAGCAGTGATTACGTCGGGGTATCACCCCTCCACTTT.

The gene calls are TRBV4-1 and TRBJ2-7, with unresolved D. Trimming removed 1 base from V and 2 bases from J, with 6 bases in between. There are 13 residues in the CDR3. CDR1 and CDR2 from the germline V gene are MGHRA and YSYEKL. The CDR3 region is CASSQVSTYEQYF. The CDR3 DNA is TGCGCCAGCAGCCAAGTTAGTACCTACGAGCAGTACTTC.

This sequence joins TRBV10-3 and TRBJ2-2; no clear D. Trimming stripped 3 bases from V and 0 bases from J, with 8 bases between. From germline, CDR1 is ENHRY and CDR2 SYGVKD. The CDR3 has 15 amino acids. The CDR3: CAISEAGSNTGELFF. The CDR3 DNA reads as TGTGCCATCAGTGAAGCAGGATCGAACACCGGGGAGCTGTTTTTT.

There are a few counts of this clone. Other DNA sequences in this sample translate to the same CDR3. This rearrangement joins TRBV6-1 to TRBJ2-3; 10 bases fit TRBD2. CDR1 and CDR2 (germline): MNHNS, SASEGT. This CDR3 spans 15 amino acids. J gave up 4 bases and V 2 bases, and 3 bases lay outside the gene matches. CDR3 loop: CASSESGGAPDTQYF. CDR3 nucleotides: TGTGCCAGCAGTGAAAGCGGGGGGGCACCAGATACGCAGTATTTT.

The chain couples TRBV21-1 to TRBJ1-5; TRBD1, the table's D call, was not compared with the DNA. TRBV21-1 has pseudogene status. The CDR3 spans 19 residues. CDR3 in amino acids: CASSKVWDRVAEMHQPQHF. The CDR3 DNA reads as TGTGCCAGCAGCAAAGTTTGGGACAGGGTGGCGGAGATGCATCAGCCCCAGCATTTT.

The V gene is TRBV13, the J gene TRBJ1-1; 7 positions agree with TRBD1. Germline lookup yields CDR1 PRHDT and CDR2 FYEKMQ (reference sequence). This CDR3 has 15 residues. Losses at the gene ends were 5 bases for V and 1 base for J; bases not matched to a gene: 7. CDR3 in amino acids: CASSPQGDGNTEAFF. The CDR3 coding sequence is TGTGCCAGCAGCCCTCAGGGGGATGGGAACACTGAAGCTTTCTTT.

The V and J genes are TRBV13 and TRBJ2-1; perhaps TRBD1 as D (7 bases). Germline values: CDR1 PRHDT, CDR2 FYEKMQ (reference sequence). CDR3 length: 15 residues. Trimming pared 3 bases from V and 7 bases from J, leaving 16 bases between. The CDR3 sequence: CASSFRETGTNEQFF. The CDR3 DNA reads TGTGCCAGCAGCTTTCGGGAGACAGGGACTAATGAGCAGTTCTTC.

The V gene is TRBV21-1, the J gene TRBJ1-5; TRBD1, the table's D call, was not compared with the DNA. TRBV21-1 has pseudogene status. The CDR3 has 21 residues. CDR3 amino acids: CASSKDLDRGGRRRCNQPQHF. The CDR3 region has the DNA TGTGCCAGCAGCAAGGACTTAGACAGGGGCGGGAGACGGAGGTGCAATCAGCCCCAGCATTTT.

This chain joins TRBV7-2 and TRBJ2-5, with TRBD1 identical over 8 bases. This CDR3 contains 13 residues. J gave up 5 bases and V 6 bases, and 5 bases lay outside the gene matches. The germline V gene encodes CDR1 SGHTA and CDR2 FQGNSA. The CDR3 here is CASSRDRGETQYF. CDR3 DNA: TGTGCCAGCAGTCGAGACAGGGGTGAGACCCAGTACTTC.

CDR3 nucleotide sequence: TGTGCCAGCTTTTTGACTAGCGGAGAGACCCAGTACTTC. Translating gives CASFLTSGETQYF. The V gene is TRBV19, the J gene TRBJ2-5, with 9 positions matching TRBD2. Germline V gene lookup returns CDR1 LNHDA and CDR2 SQIVND (reference sequence). The CDR3 is made up of 13 amino acids. J gave up 4 bases and V 9 bases, and 6 bases lay outside the gene matches.

This sequence joins TRBV9 and TRBJ2-3, with 10 bases that match TRBD2. Looked up from germline, CDR1 is SGDLS and CDR2 is YYNGEE. The CDR3 runs to 17 residues. The V gene end was trimmed by 4 bases and the J gene end by 2 bases; junction bases not matched to a gene: 10. CDR3 sequence reads: CASSNPTSGEDTDTQYF. DNA of the CDR3: TGTGCCAGCAGCAATCCTACTAGCGGGGAGGACACAGATACGCAGTATTTT.